These 21 T cell receptor beta chains were sequenced from one sample in a study of blood T cells in healthy people across ages. The authors ran a second PCR of about 6 to 11 cycles using a sample-barcoded 5' primer and a J-beta primer mix. TCRdb called the 5' RACE reads again in MiXCR, with one record for every CDR3 protein. The sample includes about 620,000 distinct CDR3 sequences, about 50% of them seen just once. Material for sequencing was blood. The source is a woman of 80 years or more in good health.

V usage is TRBV12-3 or TRBV12-4 and J usage is TRBJ1-2; 7 bases fit TRBD1. The CDR3 sequence is 13 residues long. Trimming cost V 6 bases and J 8 bases; bases outside gene matches: 9. DNA for the CDR3: TGTGCCAGCAGAAATGGGACAGCCTGGGGCTACACCTTC. It codes for CASRNGTAWGYTF.

This chain links TRBV15 with TRBJ2-5, with 10 bases lining up with TRBD2. CDR1 and CDR2 (germline): LNHNV, YYDKDF (reference sequence). The CDR3 contains 17 residues. Trimming at V came to 0 bases and at J to 5 bases, leaving 9 bases not matched to a gene. DNA of the CDR3: TGTGCCACCAGCAGAGAACTAGCGGGGAGGCGTAGCGAGACCCAGTACTTC. Its protein product is CATSRELAGRRSETQYF.

This clonotype has a count of ten or more. The chain recombines TRBV11-3 with TRBJ2-5; D call uncertain. Germline CDR1 reads SGHNT; CDR2 reads YENEEA. The CDR3 totals 13 residues. Trimming took off 5 bases at V and 1 base at J, with 8 bases between the two ends. The CDR3 is CASSLSVQETQYF. In DNA, the CDR3 is TGTGCCAGCAGCCTATCAGTCCAAGAGACCCAGTACTTC.

This chain uses TRBV27 with TRBJ2-7; D possibly matches TRBD1 or TRBD2 (7 bases each). V dropped 6 bases and J dropped 1 base, with 16 bases sitting between them. CDR3 size: 15 residues. In germline, CDR1 is MNHEY, CDR2 SMNVEV (reference sequence). CDR3 protein: CASSKTGTNSYEQYF. DNA of the CDR3: TGTGCCAGCAGCAAGACAGGGACTAATTCCTACGAGCAGTACTTC.

This clonotype was found a few times. This chain connects TRBV12-3 or TRBV12-4 to TRBJ1-4, with D unclear. This CDR3 contains 16 residues. Between the trimmed V and J ends, which lost 5 bases and 3 bases, there was a span of 16 bases. CDR3 bases: TGTGCCAGCAGTCTCACCGGACGTACGGCTAATGAAAAACTGTTTTTT. Amino acid sequence: CASSLTGRTANEKLFF.

The chain uses TRBV7-2 and TRBJ2-1, with D perhaps TRBD2 (5 bases). The V gene lost 10 bases and the J gene lost 0 bases, with 13 bases spanning the gap. The CDR3 loop spans 14 amino acids. Looked up from germline, CDR1 is SGHTA and CDR2 is FQGNSA. CDR3 sequence: CATSTGSSYNEQFF. The CDR3 DNA sequence: TGTGCCACCTCAACGGGAAGCTCCTACAATGAGCAGTTCTTC.

The chain couples TRBV3-1 to TRBJ2-1; D is unresolved. Germline CDR1 LGHDT, CDR2 YNNKEL (reference sequence). The CDR3 is 13 amino acids. V was clipped by 3 bases and J by 5 bases, with 8 bases between them. The CDR3 region has the DNA TGTGCCAGCAGCCAGTTCCAGAACAATGAGCAGTTCTTC. It codes for CASSQFQNNEQFF.

This clonotype was recorded many times. The chain uses TRBV6-1 and TRBJ2-3; D is uncertain. Between the trimmed V and J ends, which lost 6 bases and 11 bases, there was a span of 12 bases. The germline CDR1 and CDR2 sequences are MNHNS and SASEGT. This CDR3 is 11 amino acids long. The CDR3 here is CASRENYLQYF. The DNA for the CDR3 is TGTGCCAGCAGGGAGAACTATTTGCAGTATTTT.

This clonotype occurred a few times. The V and J genes are TRBV6-5 and TRBJ2-1, with a possible D match to TRBD2 (5 bases). The germline gives CDR1 MNHEY, CDR2 SVGAGI. The ends were cut back, 6 bases at V and 1 base at J, with 13 bases in the middle. The length of the CDR3 is 15 residues. The CDR3 region is CASRPTSTSYNEQFF. CDR3 nucleotides: TGTGCCAGCAGACCTACTAGTACGTCCTACAATGAGCAGTTCTTC.

The chain combines TRBV6-1 with TRBJ2-4; no clear D gene. The CDR3 spans 10 residues. The ends were cut back, 6 bases at V and 13 bases at J, with 10 bases in the middle. In germline, CDR1 is MNHNS, CDR2 SASEGT. CDR3 region: CASRYQEQYF. The CDR3 DNA sequence: TGTGCCAGCAGATATCAGGAGCAGTACTTC.

The chain uses TRBV7-2 and TRBJ1-1, with TRBD1 identical over 8 bases. Germline CDR1 is SGHTA and CDR2 is FQGNSA. The CDR3 runs to 14 residues. V shed 6 bases, J shed 5 bases, and the junction held 8 bases outside the gene matches. As DNA, the CDR3 is TGTGCCAGCAGACCGACAGGGGAAGAGACTGAAGCTTTCTTT. Amino acids: CASRPTGEETEAFF.

The chain has TRBV20-1 and TRBJ2-4, with 7 nucleotides matching TRBD2. Per germline, CDR1 DFQATT and CDR2 SNEGSKA (reference sequence). The V gene end was trimmed by 5 bases and the J gene end by 2 bases; junction bases not matched to a gene: 12. The CDR3 loop spans 16 amino acids. The CDR3 nucleotides are TGCAGTGCTGGCGTCCCTTTGCGGGAGCCCAAAAACATTCAGTACTTC. This sequence encodes CSAGVPLREPKNIQYF.

This chain connects TRBV20-1 to TRBJ2-3; 8 positions match TRBD2. Looked up from germline, CDR1 is DFQATT and CDR2 is SNEGSKA (reference sequence). The length of the CDR3 is 18 residues. V lost 3 bases, J lost 0 bases, and 14 bases stayed unmatched. The CDR3 protein is CSARVVTSETPSTDTQYF. CDR3 DNA: TGCAGTGCTAGGGTTGTGACTAGCGAAACCCCTAGCACAGATACGCAGTATTTT.

Remarks on this clonotype: At one end the junction does not follow the germline gene, possibly because of a read error. The V gene is TRBV12-3 or TRBV12-4, the J gene TRBJ2-3; 11 bases are a match to TRBD2. The CDR3 consists of 18 residues. The CDR3 DNA reads as TGTGCCAGCAGTAGGGCTAGCGGGGGGACACGAAGCACAGATATGCAGTATTTT. It yields the protein CASSRASGGTRSTDMQYF.

In its sample, this clonotype was seen a few times. This may come from a read error, since a much larger clone is one base off. The V call is TRBV7-3, the J call TRBJ2-5; possibly TRBD1 for D (5 bases). The J call may be mistaken, given a closer DNA end match to TRBJ2-1. The CDR3 loop spans 13 amino acids. Germline CDR1 and CDR2: SGHTA and FQGTGA. CDR3 amino acids: CASSLWGQETQFF. The CDR3 coding sequence is TGTGCCAGCAGCTTATGGGGCCAAGAGACCCAGTTCTTC.

This clonotype was observed at least ten times. The genes are TRBV9 and TRBJ2-7, with 11 bases matching TRBD2. There are 16 residues in the CDR3. J gave up 4 bases and V 0 bases, and 6 bases lay outside the gene matches. The germline gives CDR1 SGDLS, CDR2 YYNGEE. CDR3 sequence (DNA): TGTGCCAGCAGCGTAGGGTCTAGCGGGGGGCGATACGAGCAGTACTTC. Translation gives CASSVGSSGGRYEQYF.

This clonotype was picked up a small number of times. This may come from a read error, since a much larger clone is one base off. The rearrangement links TRBV9 to TRBJ2-1; no reliable D call. V lost 3 bases and J lost 7, with 11 bases in between. The CDR3 is 13 amino acids. Germline V gives CDR1 SGDLS, CDR2 YYNGEE. The chain's CDR3 is CASSAHVGNEQFF. The CDR3 nucleotides are TGTGCCAGCAGCGCCCATGTAGGGAATGAGCAGTTCTTC. Combining the CDR3 with reference TRBV9 and TRBJ2-1 gives the whole variable domain DSGVTQTPKHLITATGQRVTLRCSPRSGDLSVYWYQQSLDQGLQFLIQYYNGEERAKGNILERFSAQQFPDLHSELNLSSLELGDSALYFCASSAHVGNEQFFGPGTRLTVL.

This clonotype came up many times. The chain uses TRBV6-2 or TRBV6-3 and TRBJ2-1, with D possibly TRBD2 on 5 matching bases. This CDR3 region has 12 residues. Trimming took 6 bases from V and 7 from J, leaving 10 bases between them. CDR1 is MNHEY and CDR2 is SVGEGT in the germline V gene. CDR3 amino acids: CASSLSENEQFF. As DNA, the CDR3 is TGTGCCAGCAGCCTTAGCGAGAATGAGCAGTTCTTC.

This clonotype was picked up one time. This chain uses TRBV18 with TRBJ1-1; maybe TRBD1 (5 bases). V was pared by 3 bases and J by 4 bases, with 15 bases between. This CDR3 is 15 amino acids long. The V gene's germline CDR1 is KGHSH and CDR2 LQKENI. The CDR3 sequence is CASSPRAVDSTEAFF. CDR3 sequence (DNA): TGTGCCAGCTCACCCAGGGCGGTTGATAGCACTGAAGCTTTCTTT.

This sequence joins TRBV6-5 and TRBJ2-7; 7 nucleotides align to TRBD1. The junction had 7 bases not matched to a gene; V was cut back by 10 bases and J by 1 base. The CDR3 runs 13 residues. Germline V gives CDR1 MNHEY, CDR2 SVGAGI. This CDR3 reads CAIRGTDSYEQYF. The CDR3 nucleotides are TGTGCCATCAGGGGGACCGATTCCTACGAGCAGTACTTC.

The chain links TRBV2 to TRBJ2-5, with D possibly TRBD1 on 5 matching bases. Deletions cut 4 bases from V and 11 bases from J, with 14 bases between. CDR1 and CDR2 from the germline V gene are SNHLY and FYNNEI. The CDR3 has 12 residues. The CDR3 here is CASSVDGAKQYF. The CDR3 nucleotides read TGTGCCAGCAGTGTGGATGGGGCGAAGCAGTACTTC.